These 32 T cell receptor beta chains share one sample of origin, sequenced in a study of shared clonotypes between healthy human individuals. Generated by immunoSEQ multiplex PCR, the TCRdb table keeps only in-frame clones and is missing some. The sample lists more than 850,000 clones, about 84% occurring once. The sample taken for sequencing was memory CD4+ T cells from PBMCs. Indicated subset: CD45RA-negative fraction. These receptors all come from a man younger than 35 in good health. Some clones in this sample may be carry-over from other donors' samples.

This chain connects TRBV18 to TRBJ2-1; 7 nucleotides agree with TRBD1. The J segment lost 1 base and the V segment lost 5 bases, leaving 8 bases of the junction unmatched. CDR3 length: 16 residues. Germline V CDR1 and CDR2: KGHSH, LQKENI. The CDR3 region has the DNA TGTGCCAGCTCATCACGACAGGGCCATTCCTACAATGAGCAGTTCTTC. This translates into CASSSRQGHSYNEQFF.

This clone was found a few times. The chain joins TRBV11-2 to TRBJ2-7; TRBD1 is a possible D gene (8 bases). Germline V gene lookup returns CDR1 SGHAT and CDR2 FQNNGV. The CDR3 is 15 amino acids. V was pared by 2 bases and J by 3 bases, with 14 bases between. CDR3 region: CASSLPGGGGYEQYF. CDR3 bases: TGTGCCAGCAGCTTACCAGGGGGCGGGGGCTACGAGCAGTACTTC.

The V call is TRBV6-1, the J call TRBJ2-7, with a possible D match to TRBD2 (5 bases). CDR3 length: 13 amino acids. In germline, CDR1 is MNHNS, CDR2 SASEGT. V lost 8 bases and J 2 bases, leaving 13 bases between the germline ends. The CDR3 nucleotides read TGTGCCAGCGCGAAACCCGGGGCCTACGAGCAGTACTTC. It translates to CASAKPGAYEQYF.

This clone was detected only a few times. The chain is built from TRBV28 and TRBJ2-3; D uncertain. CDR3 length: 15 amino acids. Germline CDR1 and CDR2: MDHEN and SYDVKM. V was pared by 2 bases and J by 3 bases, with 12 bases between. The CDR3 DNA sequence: TGTGCCAGCAGTTTAAACCCTACTAAGACAGATACGCAGTATTTT. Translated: CASSLNPTKTDTQYF.

The CDR3 DNA is TGTGCCAGCAGTTACACCTTAGGCGGGACGACACCTTACTACGAGCAGTACTTC. Translated, it gives CASSYTLGGTTPYYEQYF. The chain joins TRBV28 to TRBJ2-7, with D possibly TRBD2 on 6 matching bases. V lost 4 bases, J lost 3 bases, and 25 bases lay in between. The CDR3 extends over 18 amino acids. The germline V gene has CDR1 MDHEN and CDR2 SYDVKM.

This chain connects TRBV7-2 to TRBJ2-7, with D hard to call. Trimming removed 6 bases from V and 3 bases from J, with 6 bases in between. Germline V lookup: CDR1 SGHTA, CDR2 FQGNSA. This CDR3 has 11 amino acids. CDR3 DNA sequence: TGTGCCAGCAGAGTATACTACGAGCAGTACTTC. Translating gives CASRVYYEQYF.

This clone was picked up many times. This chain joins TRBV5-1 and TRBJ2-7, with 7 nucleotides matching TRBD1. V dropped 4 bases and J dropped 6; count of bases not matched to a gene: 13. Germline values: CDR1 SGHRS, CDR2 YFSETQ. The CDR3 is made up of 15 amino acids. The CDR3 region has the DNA TGCGCCAGCAGCCTCTCGGACCCGGGACAGAGCGAGCAGTACTTC. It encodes CASSLSDPGQSEQYF.

The CDR3 sequence: CAWSATGLRNTEAFF. CDR3 in DNA: TGTGCCTGGAGTGCCACAGGGCTGAGGAACACTGAAGCTTTCTTT. The chain joins TRBV30 to TRBJ1-1; possible D gene TRBD1, 6 bases. With 1 base removed from V and 1 base from J, the gap between germline ends came to 13 bases. Germline assignment: CDR1 GTSNPN and CDR2 SVGIG (reference sequence). CDR3 length equals 15 residues.

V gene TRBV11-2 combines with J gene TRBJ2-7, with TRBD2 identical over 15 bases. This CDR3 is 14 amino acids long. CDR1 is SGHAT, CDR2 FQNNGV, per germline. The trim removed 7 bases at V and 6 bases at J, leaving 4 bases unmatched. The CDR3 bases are TGTGCCAGCAACCCGGGACTAGCGGGAGGCGAGCAGTACTTC. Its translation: CASNPGLAGGEQYF.

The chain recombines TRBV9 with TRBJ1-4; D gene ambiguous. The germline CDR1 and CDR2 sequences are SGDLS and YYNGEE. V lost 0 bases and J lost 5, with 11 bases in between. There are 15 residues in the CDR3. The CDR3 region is CASSVDSRPNEKLFF. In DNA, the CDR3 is TGTGCCAGCAGCGTAGATAGCAGGCCGAATGAAAAACTGTTTTTT.

CDR3 sequence: CSVIGLAGTYEQYF. CDR3 sequence (DNA): TGCAGCGTTATCGGACTAGCGGGAACCTACGAGCAGTACTTC. The rearrangement joins TRBV29-1 to TRBJ2-7; 12 bases agree with TRBD2. The germline V gene encodes CDR1 SQVTM and CDR2 ANQGSEA. The trim removed 5 bases at V and 2 bases at J, leaving 4 bases unmatched. The CDR3 has 14 amino acids.

In DNA, the CDR3 is TGTGCCACCAGCAGAGATAGCCCTAACTCCTACGAGCAGTACTTC. It translates to CATSRDSPNSYEQYF. The chain uses TRBV15 and TRBJ2-7; D unresolved. The CDR3 sequence is 15 residues long. Germline V lookup: CDR1 LNHNV, CDR2 YYDKDF (reference sequence). Trimming took 0 bases from V and 0 from J, leaving 9 bases between them.

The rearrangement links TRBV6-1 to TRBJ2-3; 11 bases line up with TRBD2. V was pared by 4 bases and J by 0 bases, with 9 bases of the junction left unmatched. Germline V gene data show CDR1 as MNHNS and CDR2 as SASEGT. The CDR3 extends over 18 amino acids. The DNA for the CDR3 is TGTGCCAGCAGTGGTGGGACTAGCGGCCTTAGTAGCACAGATACGCAGTATTTT. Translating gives CASSGGTSGLSSTDTQYF.

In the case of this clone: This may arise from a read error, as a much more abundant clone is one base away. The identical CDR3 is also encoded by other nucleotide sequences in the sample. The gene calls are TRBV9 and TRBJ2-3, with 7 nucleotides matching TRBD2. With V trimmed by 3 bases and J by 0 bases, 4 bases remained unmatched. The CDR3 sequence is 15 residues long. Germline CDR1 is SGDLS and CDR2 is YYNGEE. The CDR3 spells CASSAQAGSTDTQYF. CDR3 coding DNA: TGTGCCAGCAGCGCGCAAGCGGGAAGCACAGATACGCAGTATTTT.

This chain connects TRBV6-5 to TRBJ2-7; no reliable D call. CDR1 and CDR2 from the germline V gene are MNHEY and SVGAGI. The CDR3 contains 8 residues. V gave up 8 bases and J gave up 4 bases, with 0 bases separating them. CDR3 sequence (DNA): TGTGCCAGCTACGAGCAGTACTTC. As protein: CASYEQYF.

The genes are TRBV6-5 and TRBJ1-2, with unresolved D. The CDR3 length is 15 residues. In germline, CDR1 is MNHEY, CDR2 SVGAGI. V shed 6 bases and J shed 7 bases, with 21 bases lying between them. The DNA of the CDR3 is TGTGCCAGCAGCTCAGCGGGCGCCTCCCAACTTGGCTACACCTTC. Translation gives CASSSAGASQLGYTF.

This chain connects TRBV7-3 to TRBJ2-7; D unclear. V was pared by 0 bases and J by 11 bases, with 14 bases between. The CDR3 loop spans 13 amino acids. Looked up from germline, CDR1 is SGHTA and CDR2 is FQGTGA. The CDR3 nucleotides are TGTGCCAGCAGCTTAACCAGCGCCACTGTGAAGTACTTC. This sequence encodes CASSLTSATVKYF.

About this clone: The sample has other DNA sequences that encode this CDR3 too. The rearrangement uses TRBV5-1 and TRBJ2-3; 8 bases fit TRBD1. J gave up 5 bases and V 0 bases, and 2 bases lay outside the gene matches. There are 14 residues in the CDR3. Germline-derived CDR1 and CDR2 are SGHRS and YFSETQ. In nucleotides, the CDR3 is TGCGCCAGCAGCTTGGGACAGGGGCTAGATACGCAGTATTTT. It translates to CASSLGQGLDTQYF.

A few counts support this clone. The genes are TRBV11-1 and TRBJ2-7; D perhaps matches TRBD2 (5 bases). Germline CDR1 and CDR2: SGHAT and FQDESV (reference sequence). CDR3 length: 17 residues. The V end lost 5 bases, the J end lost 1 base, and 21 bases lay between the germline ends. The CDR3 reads CASSPDDGIWTSYEQYF. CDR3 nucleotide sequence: TGTGCCAGCAGCCCCGACGATGGCATCTGGACTTCCTACGAGCAGTACTTC.

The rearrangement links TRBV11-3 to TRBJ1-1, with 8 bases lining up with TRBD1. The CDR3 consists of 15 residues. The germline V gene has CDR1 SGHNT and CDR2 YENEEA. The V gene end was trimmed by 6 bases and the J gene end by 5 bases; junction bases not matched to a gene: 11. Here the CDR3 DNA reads TGTGCCAGCAGTTCCGGACAGGGAAGTGATACTGAAGCTTTCTTT. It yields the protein CASSSGQGSDTEAFF.

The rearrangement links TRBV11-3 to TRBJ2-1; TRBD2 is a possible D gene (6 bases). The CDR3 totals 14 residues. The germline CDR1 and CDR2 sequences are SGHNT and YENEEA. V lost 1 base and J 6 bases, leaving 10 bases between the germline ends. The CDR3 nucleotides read TGTGCCAGCAGCTTAGGGGGGGTACTCAATGAGCAGTTCTTC. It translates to CASSLGGVLNEQFF.

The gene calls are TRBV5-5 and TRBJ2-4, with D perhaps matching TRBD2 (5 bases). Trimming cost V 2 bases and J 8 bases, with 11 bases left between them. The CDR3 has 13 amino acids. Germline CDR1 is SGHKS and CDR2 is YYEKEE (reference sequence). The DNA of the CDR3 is TGTGCCAGCAGCTTTGAGGGATCGGACATTCAGTACTTC. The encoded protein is CASSFEGSDIQYF.

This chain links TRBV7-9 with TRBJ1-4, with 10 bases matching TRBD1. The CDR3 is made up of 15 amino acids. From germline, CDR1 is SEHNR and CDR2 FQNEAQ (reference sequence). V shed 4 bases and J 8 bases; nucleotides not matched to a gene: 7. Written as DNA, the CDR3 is TGTGCCAGCAGCTCTGGGACAGGGGCCGGGGAAAAACTGTTTTTT. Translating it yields CASSSGTGAGEKLFF. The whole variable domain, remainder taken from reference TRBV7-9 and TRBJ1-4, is DTGVSQNPRHKITKRGQNVTFRCDPISEHNRLYWYRQTLGQGPEFLTYFQNEAQLEKSRLLSDRFSAERPKGSFSTLEIQRTEQGDSAMYLCASSSGTGAGEKLFFGSGTQLSVL.

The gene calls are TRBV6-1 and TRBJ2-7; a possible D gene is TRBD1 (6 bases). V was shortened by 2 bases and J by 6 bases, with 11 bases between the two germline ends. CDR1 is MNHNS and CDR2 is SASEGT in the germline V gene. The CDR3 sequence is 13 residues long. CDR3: CASSERQVREQYF. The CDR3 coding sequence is TGTGCCAGCAGTGAAAGACAGGTTCGCGAGCAGTACTTC.

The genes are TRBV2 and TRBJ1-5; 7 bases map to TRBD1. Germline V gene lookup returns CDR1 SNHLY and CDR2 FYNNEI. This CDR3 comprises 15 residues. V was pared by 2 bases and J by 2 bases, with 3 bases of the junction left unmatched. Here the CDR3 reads CASSEQGGRNQPQHF. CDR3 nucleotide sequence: TGTGCCAGCAGTGAACAGGGGGGACGCAATCAGCCCCAGCATTTT.

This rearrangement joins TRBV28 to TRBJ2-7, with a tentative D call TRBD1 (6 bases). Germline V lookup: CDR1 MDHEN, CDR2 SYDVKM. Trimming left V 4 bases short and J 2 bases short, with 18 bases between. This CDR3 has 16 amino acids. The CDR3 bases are TGTGCCAGCAGTTACCCCCGGGGCAGGGGAGCCTACGAGCAGTACTTC. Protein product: CASSYPRGRGAYEQYF.

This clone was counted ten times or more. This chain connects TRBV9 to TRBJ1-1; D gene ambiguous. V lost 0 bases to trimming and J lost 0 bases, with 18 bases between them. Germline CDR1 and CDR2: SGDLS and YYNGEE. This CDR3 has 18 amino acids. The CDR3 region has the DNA TGTGCCAGCAGCGTAGGGTTGAGAGCATCGGGAGTGAACACTGAAGCTTTCTTT. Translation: CASSVGLRASGVNTEAFF.

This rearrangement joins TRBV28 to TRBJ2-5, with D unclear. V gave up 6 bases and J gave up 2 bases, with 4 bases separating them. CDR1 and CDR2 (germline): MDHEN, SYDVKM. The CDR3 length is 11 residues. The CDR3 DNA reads TGTGCCAGCAGATTGCAAGAGACCCAGTACTTC. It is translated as CASRLQETQYF.

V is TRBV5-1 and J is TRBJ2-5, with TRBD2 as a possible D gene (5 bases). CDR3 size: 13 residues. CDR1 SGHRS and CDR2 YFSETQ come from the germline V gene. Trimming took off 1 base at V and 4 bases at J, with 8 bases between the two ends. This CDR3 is CASSLSGRETQYF. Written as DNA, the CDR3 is TGCGCCAGCAGCTTGAGTGGGAGAGAGACCCAGTACTTC.

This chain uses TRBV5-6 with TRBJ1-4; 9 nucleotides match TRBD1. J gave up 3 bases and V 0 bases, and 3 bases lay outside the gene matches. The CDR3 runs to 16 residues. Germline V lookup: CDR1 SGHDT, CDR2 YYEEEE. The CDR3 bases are TGTGCCAGCAGCTTGGACAGGGGGCTATCTAATGAAAAACTGTTTTTT. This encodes CASSLDRGLSNEKLFF. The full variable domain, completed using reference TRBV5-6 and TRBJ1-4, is DAGVTQSPTHLIKTRGQQVTLRCSPKSGHDTVSWYQQALGQGPQFIFQYYEEEERQRGNFPDRFSGHQFPNYSSELNVNALLLGDSALYLCASSLDRGLSNEKLFFGSGTQLSVL.

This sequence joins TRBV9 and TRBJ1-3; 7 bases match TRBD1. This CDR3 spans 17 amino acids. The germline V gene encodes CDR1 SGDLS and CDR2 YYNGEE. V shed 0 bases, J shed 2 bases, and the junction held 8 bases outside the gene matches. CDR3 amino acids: CASSVDAGGIPGNTIYF. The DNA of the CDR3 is TGTGCCAGCAGCGTAGATGCAGGGGGAATTCCTGGAAACACCATATATTTT.

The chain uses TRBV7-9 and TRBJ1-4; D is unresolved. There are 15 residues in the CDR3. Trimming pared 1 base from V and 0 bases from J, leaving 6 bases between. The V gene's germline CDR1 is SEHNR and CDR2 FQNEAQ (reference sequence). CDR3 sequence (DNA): TGTGCCAGCAGCTTAGTCGGGACAACTAATGAAAAACTGTTTTTT. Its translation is CASSLVGTTNEKLFF.